This T cell receptor beta chain originates from a study of tumor-infiltrating lymphocytes in localized non-small cell lung cancer. TCRdb keeps only in-frame clones here, not all; method: immunoSEQ multiplex PCR. The table shows about 14,000 clones, with about 63% occurring only once. This clone has just a few counts. J gave up 4 bases and V 3 bases, and 1 base lay outside the gene matches. CDR3 length equals 14 residues. The V gene's germline CDR1 is SEHNR and CDR2 FQNEAQ (reference sequence). The TCR originated in a human donor with non-small cell lung cancer. Sample: lung tumor tissue. The V gene is TRBV7-9, the J gene TRBJ1-5; the match to TRBD1 covers 9 bases. The CDR3 spells CASSFGTGNQPQHF. In DNA form, the CDR3 reads TGTGCCAGCAGCTTCGGGACAGGGAATCAGCCCCAGCATTTT.